The 10 T cell receptor beta chains reported below all come from one sample, sequenced in a study of T cell responses to AZD1222 COVID-19 vaccine. The assay was immunoSEQ multiplex PCR, and TCRdb's table has in-frame clones only and misses some. The data contain approximately 270,000 clones, around 92% of them singletons. The material was peripheral blood, obtained 28 days after the second AZD1222 dose. Source of these receptors: an adult who received the AZD1222 COVID-19 vaccine.

The V and J genes are TRBV12-3 or TRBV12-4 and TRBJ1-2; D gene uncertain. The CDR3 length is 13 residues. V gave up 2 bases and J gave up 7 bases, with 11 bases separating them. CDR3 in DNA: TGTGCCAGCAGTTTAATGAGGTCGGCTGGCTACACCTTC. This codes for CASSLMRSAGYTF.

The DNA of the CDR3 is TGCGCCAGCAGCTTGGGGGTAGCGGGAGGGTCTCAAGAGACCCAGTACTTC. It yields the protein CASSLGVAGGSQETQYF. The chain combines TRBV5-1 with TRBJ2-5, with TRBD2 matching over 11 bases. Trimming took 0 bases from V and 2 from J; bases not matched to a gene: 6. The germline gives CDR1 SGHRS, CDR2 YFSETQ. The CDR3 has 17 residues.

This clone was seen just once. This rearrangement joins TRBV12-3 or TRBV12-4 to TRBJ1-1; D is perhaps TRBD1 (5 bases). The CDR3 is 13 amino acids. V was pared by 7 bases and J by 4 bases, with 13 bases between. DNA of the CDR3: TGTGCCAGCACCCGGGGGAGAGGCACTGAAGCTTTCTTT. It yields the protein CASTRGRGTEAFF.

The chain couples TRBV15 to TRBJ1-1; possibly TRBD1 for D (6 bases). V lost 0 bases to trimming and J lost 4 bases, with 9 bases between them. The germline V gene has CDR1 LNHNV and CDR2 YYDKDF (reference sequence). The CDR3 is 14 residues long. CDR3 residues: CATSRDRGATEAFF. The CDR3 DNA reads TGTGCCACCAGCAGAGATAGGGGGGCCACTGAAGCTTTCTTT.

The chain joins TRBV6-1 to TRBJ2-7; D unresolved. The CDR3 length is 12 residues. V was shortened by 2 bases and J by 4 bases, with 6 bases between the two germline ends. Per the germline V gene, CDR1 is MNHNS and CDR2 is SASEGT. The chain's CDR3 is CASSESVYEQYF. The CDR3 region has the DNA TGTGCCAGCAGTGAATCGGTGTACGAGCAGTACTTC.

The rearrangement uses TRBV18 and TRBJ2-3, with TRBD2 as a possible D gene (6 bases). V was cut by 2 bases and J by 3 bases, with 15 bases left in between. Germline CDR1 is KGHSH and CDR2 is LQKENI. This CDR3 is built from 16 residues. The DNA of the CDR3 is TGTGCCAGCTCACCAGGAGGGGTAGCCTCGACAGATACGCAGTATTTT. This encodes CASSPGGVASTDTQYF. Supplemented by reference TRBV18 and TRBJ2-3, the full variable domain reads NAGVMQNPRHLVRRRGQEARLRCSPMKGHSHVYWYRQLPEEGLKFMVYLQKENIIDESGMPKERFSAEFPKEGPSILRIQQVVRGDSAAYFCASSPGGVASTDTQYFGPGTRLTVL.

The J gene is TRBJ1-6, the V gene TRBV28, with 7 nucleotides matching TRBD1. Per germline, CDR1 MDHEN and CDR2 SYDVKM. J gave up 9 bases and V 4 bases, and 6 bases lay outside the gene matches. This CDR3 is built from 14 residues. The CDR3 is CASSSLTGSSPLHF. For the CDR3, the DNA is TGTGCCAGCAGTTCCCTGACAGGGAGTTCACCCCTCCACTTT.

The rearrangement links TRBV11-3 to TRBJ1-1; D unresolved. V gave up 2 bases and J gave up 1 base, with 8 bases separating them. The germline V gene encodes CDR1 SGHNT and CDR2 YENEEA. This CDR3 has 14 amino acids. The CDR3, as DNA: TGTGCCAGCAGCTTAAGTAGGGAGAACACTGAAGCTTTCTTT. Its protein product is CASSLSRENTEAFF.

The chain uses TRBV5-1 and TRBJ1-1, with 7 bases aligning to TRBD1. Losses at the gene ends were 0 bases for V and 6 bases for J; bases not matched to a gene: 5. The CDR3 is 14 amino acids. CDR1 and CDR2 (germline): SGHRS, YFSETQ. The CDR3 region is CASSLGQGNSEAFF. CDR3 DNA sequence: TGCGCCAGCAGCTTGGGACAGGGTAACTCTGAAGCTTTCTTT.

The V gene is TRBV2, the J gene TRBJ2-6; possible D gene TRBD1, 6 bases. There are 17 residues in the CDR3. The V end lost 1 base, the J end lost 1 base, and 11 bases lay between the germline ends. Germline V gives CDR1 SNHLY, CDR2 FYNNEI. The CDR3 loop reads CASSEVGRGSGANVLTF. The CDR3 DNA reads TGTGCCAGCAGTGAAGTTGGCAGGGGTTCTGGGGCCAACGTCCTGACTTTC.